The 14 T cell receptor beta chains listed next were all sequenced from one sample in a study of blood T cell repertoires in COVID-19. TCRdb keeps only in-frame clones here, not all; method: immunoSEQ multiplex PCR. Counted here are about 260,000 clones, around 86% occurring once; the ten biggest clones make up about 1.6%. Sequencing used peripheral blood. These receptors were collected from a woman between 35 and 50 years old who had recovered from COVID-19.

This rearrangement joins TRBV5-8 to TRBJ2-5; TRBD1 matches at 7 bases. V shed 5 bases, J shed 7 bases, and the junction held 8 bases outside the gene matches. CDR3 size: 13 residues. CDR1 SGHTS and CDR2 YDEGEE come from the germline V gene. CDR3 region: CASRLTGQPTQYF. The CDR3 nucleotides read TGTGCCAGCAGGCTTACGGGACAGCCGACCCAGTACTTC. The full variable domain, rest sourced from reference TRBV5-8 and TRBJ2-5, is EAGVTQSPTHLIKTRGQQATLRCSPISGHTSVYWYQQALGLGLQFLLWYDEGEERNRGNFPPRFSGRQFPNYSSELNVNALELEDSALYLCASRLTGQPTQYFGPGTRLLVL.

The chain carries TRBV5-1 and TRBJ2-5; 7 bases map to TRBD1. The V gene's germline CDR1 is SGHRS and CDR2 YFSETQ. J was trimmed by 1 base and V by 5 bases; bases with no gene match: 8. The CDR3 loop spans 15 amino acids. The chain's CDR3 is CASRPGDRIQETQYF. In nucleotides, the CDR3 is TGCGCCAGCAGGCCTGGGGACAGAATCCAAGAGACCCAGTACTTC. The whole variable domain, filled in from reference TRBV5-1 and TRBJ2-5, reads KAGVTQTPRYLIKTRGQQVTLSCSPISGHRSVSWYQQTPGQGLQFLFEYFSETQRNKGNFPGRFSGRQFSNSRSEMNVSTLELGDSALYLCASRPGDRIQETQYFGPGTRLLVL.

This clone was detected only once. CDR3 residues: CASSEPGYGYTF. The CDR3 DNA sequence: TGTGCCAGCAGCGAACCAGGGTACGGCTACACCTTC. The chain joins TRBV5-6 to TRBJ1-2; perhaps TRBD1 as D (5 bases). Germline CDR1 and CDR2: SGHDT and YYEEEE. There are 12 residues in the CDR3. The V and J ends lost 4 bases and 8 bases respectively, with 12 bases between them.

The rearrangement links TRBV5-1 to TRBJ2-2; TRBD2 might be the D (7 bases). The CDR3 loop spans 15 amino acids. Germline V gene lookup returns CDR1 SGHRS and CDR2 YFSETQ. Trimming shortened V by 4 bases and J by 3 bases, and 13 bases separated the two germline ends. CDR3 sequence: CASSRQGRDTGELFF. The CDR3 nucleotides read TGCGCCAGCAGCCGCCAGGGGAGGGACACCGGGGAGCTGTTTTTT.

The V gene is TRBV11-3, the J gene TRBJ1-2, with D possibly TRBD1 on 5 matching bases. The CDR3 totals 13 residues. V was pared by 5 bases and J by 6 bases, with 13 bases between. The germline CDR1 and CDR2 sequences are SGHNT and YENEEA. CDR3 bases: TGTGCCAGCAGCCAGGCCGGGGGGGATGGCTACACCTTC. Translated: CASSQAGGDGYTF.

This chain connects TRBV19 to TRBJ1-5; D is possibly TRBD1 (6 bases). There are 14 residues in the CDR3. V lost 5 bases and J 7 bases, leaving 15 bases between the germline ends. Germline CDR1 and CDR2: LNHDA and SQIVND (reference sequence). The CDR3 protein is CASSSGEGGQPQHF. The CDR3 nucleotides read TGTGCCAGTAGTTCAGGGGAGGGAGGGCAGCCCCAGCATTTT.

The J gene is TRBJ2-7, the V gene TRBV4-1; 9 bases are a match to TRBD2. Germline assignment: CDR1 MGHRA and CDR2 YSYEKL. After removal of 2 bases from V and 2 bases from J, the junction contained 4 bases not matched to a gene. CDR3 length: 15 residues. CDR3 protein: CASSQYSGGPYEQYF. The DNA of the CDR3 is TGCGCCAGCAGCCAATATAGCGGGGGCCCCTACGAGCAGTACTTC.

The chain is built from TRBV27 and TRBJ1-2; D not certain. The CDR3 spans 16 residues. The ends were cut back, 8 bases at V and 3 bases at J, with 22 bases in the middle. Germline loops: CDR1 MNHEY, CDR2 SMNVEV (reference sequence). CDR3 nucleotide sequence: TGTGCCAGCTTCCCTTCCGGCGGGGAAGTACACTATGGCTACACCTTC. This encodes CASFPSGGEVHYGYTF.

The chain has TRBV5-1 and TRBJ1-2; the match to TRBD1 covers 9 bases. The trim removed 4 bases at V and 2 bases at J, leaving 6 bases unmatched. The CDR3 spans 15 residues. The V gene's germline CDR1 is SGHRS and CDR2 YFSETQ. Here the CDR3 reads CASSVGQGPNYGYTF. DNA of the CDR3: TGCGCCAGCAGCGTGGGACAGGGCCCCAACTATGGCTACACCTTC.

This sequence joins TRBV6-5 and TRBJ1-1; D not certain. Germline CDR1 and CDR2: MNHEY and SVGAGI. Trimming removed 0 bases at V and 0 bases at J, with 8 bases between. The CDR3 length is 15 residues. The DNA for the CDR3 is TGTGCCAGCAGTTACTCCTTTAGTTTGAACACTGAAGCTTTCTTT. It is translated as CASSYSFSLNTEAFF.

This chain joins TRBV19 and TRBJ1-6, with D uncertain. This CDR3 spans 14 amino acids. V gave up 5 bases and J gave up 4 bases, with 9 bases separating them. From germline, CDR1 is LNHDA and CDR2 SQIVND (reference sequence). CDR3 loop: CASSLPGYNSPLHF. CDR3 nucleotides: TGTGCCAGTAGTCTACCGGGTTATAATTCACCCCTCCACTTT.

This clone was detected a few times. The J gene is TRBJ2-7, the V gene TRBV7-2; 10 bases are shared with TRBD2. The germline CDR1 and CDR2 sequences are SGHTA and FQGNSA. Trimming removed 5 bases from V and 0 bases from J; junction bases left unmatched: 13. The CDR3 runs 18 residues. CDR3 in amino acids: CASSQNLIAGGGSYEQYF. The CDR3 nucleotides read TGTGCCAGCAGCCAAAATTTAATAGCGGGGGGTGGCTCCTACGAGCAGTACTTC. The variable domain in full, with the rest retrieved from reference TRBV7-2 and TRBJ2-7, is GAGVSQSPSNKVTEKGKDVELRCDPISGHTALYWYRQSLGQGLEFLIYFQGNSAPDKSGLPSDRFSAERTGGSVSTLTIQRTQQEDSAVYLCASSQNLIAGGGSYEQYFGPGTRLTVT.

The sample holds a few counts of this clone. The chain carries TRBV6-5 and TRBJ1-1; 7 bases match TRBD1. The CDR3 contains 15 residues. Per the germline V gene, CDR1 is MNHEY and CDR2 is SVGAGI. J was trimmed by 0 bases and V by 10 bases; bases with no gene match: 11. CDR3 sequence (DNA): TGTGCCACTCGACAGGGACGAGCGGTGAACACTGAAGCTTTCTTT. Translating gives CATRQGRAVNTEAFF.

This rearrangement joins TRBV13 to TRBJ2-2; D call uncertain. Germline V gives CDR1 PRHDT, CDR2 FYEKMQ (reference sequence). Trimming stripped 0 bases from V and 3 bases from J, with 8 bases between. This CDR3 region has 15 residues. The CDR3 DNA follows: TGTGCCAGCAGCTTAGGGATCAGCGACACCGGGGAGCTGTTTTTT. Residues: CASSLGISDTGELFF.